The rows below give T cell receptor beta chains drawn from one sample of a study of T cells in Graves' hyperthyroidism and ophthalmopathy. TCRdb passed the multiplex PCR reads through MiXCR, listing each CDR3 protein once. The sample consists of fewer than 250,000 distinct CDR3 sequences, roughly 17% of them appearing once. The sample was blood. These receptors all come from a man aged 50 or older with Graves' hyperthyroidism. Each CDR3 is given with its conserved first and last residue. A D gene is named only where the DNA matches it firmly. A clone size is listed for some rows: how often the clone was seen (once, few, many), or a class if it is expanded.

cdr3_nt: TGTGCCAGCAAGGACGGATACAATGAGCAGTTCTTC
cdr3_aa: CASKDGYNEQFF
d_call: -
v_call: TRBV6-2/TRBV6-3
clone_size: -
j_call: TRBJ2-1

cdr3_nt: TGTGCCAGCAGTCTAGCGGGAGAGACAGATACGCAGTATTTT
cdr3_aa: CASSLAGETDTQYF
d_call: TRBD2
v_call: TRBV6-1
clone_size: many
j_call: TRBJ2-3

cdr3_nt: TGTGCCACCAGTGAGTCGACAGGGAGGGGTCAGCCCCAGCATTTT
cdr3_aa: CATSESTGRGQPQHF
d_call: TRBD1
v_call: TRBV24-1
clone_size: -
j_call: TRBJ1-5

cdr3_nt: TGTGCCAGCAGCTTAGCAAAACAGGGCCTAGCAAGTGAGCAGTACTTC
cdr3_aa: CASSLAKQGLASEQYF
d_call: -
v_call: TRBV7-8
clone_size: few
j_call: TRBJ2-7

cdr3_nt: TGTGCCAGCAGCCAGGAGGGAACCCAGGCGGCTTACCAAGAGACCCAGTACTTC
cdr3_aa: CASSQEGTQAAYQETQYF
d_call: -
v_call: TRBV4-2
clone_size: medium-sized
j_call: TRBJ2-5

cdr3_nt: TGTGCCAGCAGTGAAGGTCGTTCGTATCAGGGGGAGCAGTACTTC
cdr3_aa: CASSEGRSYQGEQYF
d_call: -
v_call: TRBV6-1
clone_size: many
j_call: TRBJ2-7

cdr3_nt: TGTGCTAGTGGTTTGGGGGCGTCCGCCCGACGGACTGAAGCTTTCTTT
cdr3_aa: CASGLGASARRTEAFF
d_call: -
v_call: TRBV12-5
clone_size: -
j_call: TRBJ1-1

cdr3_nt: TGTGCCAGCAGCTTACGGCAGGGGTTCGCTGAAGCTTTCTTT
cdr3_aa: CASSLRQGFAEAFF
d_call: -
v_call: TRBV11-2
clone_size: medium-sized
j_call: TRBJ1-1

cdr3_nt: TGCGCCAGCAGCTTCAGGCTAGCGGGAGCGAATAATGAGCAGTTCTTC
cdr3_aa: CASSFRLAGANNEQFF
d_call: TRBD2
v_call: TRBV5-1
clone_size: -
j_call: TRBJ2-1

cdr3_nt: TGTGCCAGCAGTTCCCCTTCCGCGCGGGGAGAGACCCAGTACTTC
cdr3_aa: CASSSPSARGETQYF
d_call: -
v_call: TRBV6-1
clone_size: many
j_call: TRBJ2-5

cdr3_nt: TGTGCCAGCAGTCTCCCTGCCGTTTCAAATCAGCCCCAGCATTTT
cdr3_aa: CASSLPAVSNQPQHF
d_call: -
v_call: TRBV28
clone_size: few
j_call: TRBJ1-5

cdr3_nt: TGCGCCAGCAGCTTGGATGGGCAGACCTATAATTCACCCCTCCACTTT
cdr3_aa: CASSLDGQTYNSPLHF
d_call: -
v_call: TRBV5-1
clone_size: -
j_call: TRBJ1-6

cdr3_nt: TGCGCCAGCAGCCCCGACAACGTGGCCTACACCTTC
cdr3_aa: CASSPDNVAYTF
d_call: -
v_call: TRBV5-1
clone_size: -
j_call: TRBJ1-2

cdr3_nt: TGTGCCAGCAGTTACGGCGACAGCCGCTCACCCCTCCACTTT
cdr3_aa: CASSYGDSRSPLHF
d_call: -
v_call: TRBV6-2/TRBV6-3
clone_size: -
j_call: TRBJ1-6

cdr3_nt: TGCGCCAGCAGCGATCGGACAGGGACTGGGGCCAACGTCCTGACTTTC
cdr3_aa: CASSDRTGTGANVLTF
d_call: TRBD1
v_call: TRBV5-1
clone_size: few
j_call: TRBJ2-6

cdr3_nt: TGTGCCAGCTCAGCGGGTGAGCGAGGCGAGCAGTACTTC
cdr3_aa: CASSAGERGEQYF
d_call: -
v_call: TRBV18
clone_size: -
j_call: TRBJ2-7

cdr3_nt: TGCAGTGCTAGGGAGGTAGCGGGGGGTTACACAGATACGCAGTATTTT
cdr3_aa: CSAREVAGGYTDTQYF
d_call: TRBD2
v_call: TRBV20-1
clone_size: many
j_call: TRBJ2-3

cdr3_nt: TGTGCCAGCCTGGACAGGGGGAAATGGGACGGTGAAGCTTTCTTT
cdr3_aa: CASLDRGKWDGEAFF
d_call: TRBD1
v_call: TRBV11-3
clone_size: many
j_call: TRBJ1-1

cdr3_nt: TGTGCCAGCAGCCAAGAGAGCGCAGGGGTGACCCAGTACTTC
cdr3_aa: CASSQESAGVTQYF
d_call: -
v_call: TRBV3-1
clone_size: many
j_call: TRBJ2-5

cdr3_nt: TGTGCCAGCAGTGATCGAGGGGCAGGGGAGACCCAGTACTTC
cdr3_aa: CASSDRGAGETQYF
d_call: -
v_call: TRBV25-1
clone_size: -
j_call: TRBJ2-5

cdr3_nt: TGTGCCAGCAGACCTCCGACAGGGTTTGGGCTAGCGGGAGGTTCCGAGCAGTACTTC
cdr3_aa: CASRPPTGFGLAGGSEQYF
d_call: TRBD2
v_call: TRBV28
clone_size: -
j_call: TRBJ2-7

cdr3_nt: TGTGCCAGCAGTGAATTGGGAGATTCTAGCACAGATACGCAGTATTTT
cdr3_aa: CASSELGDSSTDTQYF
d_call: -
v_call: TRBV27
clone_size: -
j_call: TRBJ2-3

cdr3_nt: TGTGCCAGCAGACAGGGGATCTCTGGGGCCAACGTCCTGACTTTC
cdr3_aa: CASRQGISGANVLTF
d_call: TRBD1
v_call: TRBV2
clone_size: -
j_call: TRBJ2-6

cdr3_nt: TGTGCCAGCAGCCGCGCGGGACGTCCGAAGCCCCAGCATTTT
cdr3_aa: CASSRAGRPKPQHF
d_call: -
v_call: TRBV7-9
clone_size: -
j_call: TRBJ1-5

cdr3_nt: TGTGCCATCAAGCGGGCCAGCACAGATACGCAGTATTTT
cdr3_aa: CAIKRASTDTQYF
d_call: -
v_call: TRBV10-3
clone_size: -
j_call: TRBJ2-3

cdr3_nt: TGTGCCAGCAGCCAAGCCTCATTCGGGAGAGGGCCAGATACGCAGTATTTT
cdr3_aa: CASSQASFGRGPDTQYF
d_call: -
v_call: TRBV3-1
clone_size: few
j_call: TRBJ2-3

cdr3_nt: TGTGCCAGCTCACCATGGCTAGCGGGTACCCCTTACAATGAGCAGTTCTTC
cdr3_aa: CASSPWLAGTPYNEQFF
d_call: TRBD2
v_call: TRBV18
clone_size: many
j_call: TRBJ2-1

cdr3_nt: TGTGCCAGCAGTCCCCAGGGGGCAAGCACAGATACGCAGTATTTT
cdr3_aa: CASSPQGASTDTQYF
d_call: TRBD1
v_call: TRBV3-1
clone_size: many
j_call: TRBJ2-3

cdr3_nt: TGTGCCAGCAGTTTGGGGACAGGGTTTGGGGAGACCCAGTACTTC
cdr3_aa: CASSLGTGFGETQYF
d_call: TRBD1
v_call: TRBV27
clone_size: many
j_call: TRBJ2-5

cdr3_nt: TGTGCCAGCAGCCTGAGTATTCCTAGCACAGATACGCAGTATTTT
cdr3_aa: CASSLSIPSTDTQYF
d_call: -
v_call: TRBV6-1
clone_size: many
j_call: TRBJ2-3

cdr3_nt: TGTGCCAGCAGCACAGGAACAGGGGGCACTGAAGCTTTCTTT
cdr3_aa: CASSTGTGGTEAFF
d_call: TRBD1
v_call: TRBV7-6
clone_size: -
j_call: TRBJ1-1

cdr3_nt: TGTGCCAGCAGCGCGGTGGACAGAGACAATGAGCAGTTCTTC
cdr3_aa: CASSAVDRDNEQFF
d_call: -
v_call: TRBV11-2
clone_size: few
j_call: TRBJ2-1

cdr3_nt: TGTGCCAGCAGCTTAACTTCCCAGGGGGCGTTGGGCTACACCTTC
cdr3_aa: CASSLTSQGALGYTF
d_call: TRBD1
v_call: TRBV13
clone_size: many
j_call: TRBJ1-2

cdr3_nt: TGTGCCAGCAGGATACACGCAACTAATGAAAAACTGTTTTTT
cdr3_aa: CASRIHATNEKLFF
d_call: -
v_call: TRBV28
clone_size: many
j_call: TRBJ1-4

cdr3_nt: TGTGCCATCAGGGGACAGGGAGGGGAAAAACTGTTTTTT
cdr3_aa: CAIRGQGGEKLFF
d_call: TRBD1
v_call: TRBV10-3
clone_size: few
j_call: TRBJ1-4

cdr3_nt: TGTGCCTGGAGTTTTCTGGGGAACACTGAAGCTTTCTTT
cdr3_aa: CAWSFLGNTEAFF
d_call: -
v_call: TRBV30
clone_size: many
j_call: TRBJ1-1

cdr3_nt: TGTGCCAGCAGCCCATTTTCCGACAGCACCTACAATGAGCAGTTCTTC
cdr3_aa: CASSPFSDSTYNEQFF
d_call: -
v_call: TRBV11-2
clone_size: -
j_call: TRBJ2-1

cdr3_nt: TGTGCCAGCAGCTTAACGGCGGGAGAGCCCGGGGAGCTGTTTTTT
cdr3_aa: CASSLTAGEPGELFF
d_call: TRBD2
v_call: TRBV7-9
clone_size: -
j_call: TRBJ2-2

cdr3_nt: TGTGCCAGCAGCAAGATCGTAGCAGGGGTGGACTATGGCTACACCTTC
cdr3_aa: CASSKIVAGVDYGYTF
d_call: -
v_call: TRBV3-1
clone_size: many
j_call: TRBJ1-2

cdr3_nt: TGTGCCGGGGCGGGGGAGGTCACTGAAGCTTTCTTT
cdr3_aa: CAGAGEVTEAFF
d_call: -
v_call: TRBV30
clone_size: once
j_call: TRBJ1-1

cdr3_nt: TGCGCCAGCAGCGCCGACACCTATCGAGGGAATTCACCCCTCCACTTT
cdr3_aa: CASSADTYRGNSPLHF
d_call: -
v_call: TRBV5-1
clone_size: many
j_call: TRBJ1-6

cdr3_nt: TGTGCCAGCAATCAACTAGCGGGACCCACAGATACGCAGTATTTT
cdr3_aa: CASNQLAGPTDTQYF
d_call: TRBD2
v_call: TRBV6-9
clone_size: many
j_call: TRBJ2-3

cdr3_nt: TGTGCCAGCAGCTGGACAGGGTTATTGGATACGCAGTATTTT
cdr3_aa: CASSWTGLLDTQYF
d_call: TRBD1
v_call: TRBV11-2
clone_size: -
j_call: TRBJ2-3

cdr3_nt: TGTGCCAGCACCAGGACTAGCGCGCAAGAGACCCAGTACTTC
cdr3_aa: CASTRTSAQETQYF
d_call: TRBD2
v_call: TRBV27
clone_size: once
j_call: TRBJ2-5

cdr3_nt: TGTGCCAGCAGTGAATATGGACAGGGGGCATTAACTTTCTTT
cdr3_aa: CASSEYGQGALTFF
d_call: TRBD1
v_call: TRBV2
clone_size: -
j_call: TRBJ1-1

cdr3_nt: TGCAGTGCGCCGAGCCCGGGACTAAGCACAGATACGCAGTATTTT
cdr3_aa: CSAPSPGLSTDTQYF
d_call: TRBD2
v_call: TRBV20-1
clone_size: -
j_call: TRBJ2-3

cdr3_nt: TGTGCCAGCTCACCCCCCACAACTAATGAAAAACTGTTTTTT
cdr3_aa: CASSPPTTNEKLFF
d_call: -
v_call: TRBV18
clone_size: -
j_call: TRBJ1-4

cdr3_nt: TGTGCCAGCAGCTTAGGGGGACAGGGGGGCGAGACCCAGTACTTC
cdr3_aa: CASSLGGQGGETQYF
d_call: TRBD1
v_call: TRBV11-2
clone_size: many
j_call: TRBJ2-5